Listed below are T cell receptor beta chains from one sample, sequenced in a study of shared clonotypes between healthy human individuals. Only in-frame clones appear in the TCRdb table, and some are missing; sequencing was by immunoSEQ multiplex PCR. The sample has some 1.5 million clones, around 98% seen once. Sequenced input: naive CD4+ T cells sorted from blood. These receptors all come from a man aged 25-45 years in good health. Both conserved end residues are part of each CDR3. Fields, in order: clone size, V gene, D gene, J gene, CDR3 protein, CDR3 DNA. A D gene is named only where the DNA matches it firmly. The size field is filled for only some rows; it gives once, few, many or a size class.

>.|TRBV27|.|TRBJ2-1
CASSRAGAYNEQFF
TGTGCCAGCAGTCGGGCAGGCGCCTACAATGAGCAGTTCTTC
>once|TRBV28|TRBD1|TRBJ2-7
CASSPRLTFRDREQYF
TGTGCCAGCAGTCCCCGACTTACCTTCCGGGACAGAGAGCAGTACTTC
>.|TRBV5-1|TRBD2|TRBJ2-3
CASSHLSSGDSTDTQYF
TGCGCCAGCAGCCACCTTTCTAGCGGGGATAGCACAGATACGCAGTATTTT
>.|TRBV25-1|.|TRBJ1-2
CASSVETSYGYTF
TGTGCCAGCAGTGTAGAGACGTCCTATGGCTACACCTTC
>.|TRBV11-2|.|TRBJ2-3
CASSLPLDTQYF
TGTGCCAGCAGCTTACCTTTAGATACGCAGTATTTT
>.|TRBV7-9|.|TRBJ2-7
CASTPRRHSYEQYF
TGTGCCAGCACCCCTCGGCGGCACTCCTACGAGCAGTACTTC
>.|TRBV20-1|TRBD1|TRBJ2-1
CSATDRAEQFF
TGCAGTGCCACGGACAGGGCTGAGCAGTTCTTC
>once|TRBV28|.|TRBJ1-5
CASSLINFGQSDQPQHF
TGTGCCAGCAGTTTAATAAATTTCGGCCAATCGGATCAGCCCCAGCATTTT
>.|TRBV18|TRBD2|TRBJ2-2
CASVTRDYSNTGELFF
TGTGCCAGCGTTACCCGGGACTACTCGAACACCGGGGAGCTGTTTTTT
>.|TRBV15|TRBD2|TRBJ2-2
CATSRSREPTGELFF
TGTGCCACCAGCAGATCGCGGGAGCCCACCGGGGAGCTGTTTTTT
>.|TRBV5-1|TRBD1|TRBJ1-4
CASAEGTVNEKLFF
TGCGCCAGCGCTGAGGGGACAGTTAATGAAAAACTGTTTTTT
>.|TRBV19|TRBD2|TRBJ2-1
CASKKRTSALYNEQFF
TGTGCCAGTAAAAAAAGGACTAGCGCTCTGTACAATGAGCAGTTCTTC
>.|TRBV7-8|.|TRBJ2-4
CASSLAYRVREAKNIQYF
TGTGCCAGCAGCTTAGCCTACAGGGTTAGGGAAGCCAAAAACATTCAGTACTTC
>.|TRBV6-6|.|TRBJ1-5
CASSYQTAVGPQHF
TGTGCCAGCAGCTACCAGACCGCGGTCGGGCCCCAGCATTTT
>.|TRBV25-1|.|TRBJ1-1
CASSSINRNTEAFF
TGTGCCAGCAGCTCCATCAATCGTAACACTGAAGCTTTCTTT
>.|TRBV5-5|TRBD1|TRBJ2-1
CASSHPTGTGENEQFF
TGTGCCAGCAGCCACCCCACCGGGACAGGGGAAAATGAGCAGTTCTTC
>.|TRBV2|.|TRBJ2-2
CASGRQPGELFF
TGTGCCAGCGGCCGCCAACCCGGGGAGCTGTTTTTT
>.|TRBV9|TRBD2|TRBJ2-7
CASSPMGAGASYEQYF
TGTGCCAGCAGCCCGATGGGAGCGGGAGCTTCCTACGAGCAGTACTTC
>once|TRBV19|.|TRBJ2-5
CASSIAGTAETQYF
TGTGCCAGTAGTATTGCCGGGACCGCGGAGACCCAGTACTTC
>.|TRBV7-2|TRBD2|TRBJ2-7
CASSLELAGSYEQYF
TGTGCCAGCAGCTTAGAGCTAGCGGGATCCTACGAGCAGTACTTC
>.|TRBV5-1|.|TRBJ2-7
CASSSPQGRSYEQYF
TGCGCCAGCAGCTCGCCTCAAGGGCGCTCCTACGAGCAGTACTTC
>.|TRBV28|TRBD2|TRBJ2-5
CASSSGGGQETQYF
TGTGCCAGCAGTTCAGGCGGGGGCCAAGAGACCCAGTACTTC
>.|TRBV5-4|.|TRBJ2-5
CAAELGGRQETQYF
TGTGCTGCTGAACTGGGAGGCCGCCAAGAGACCCAGTACTTC
>once|TRBV4-3|.|TRBJ2-2
CASSQNWRANTGELFF
TGCGCCAGCAGCCAAAACTGGCGGGCGAACACCGGGGAGCTGTTTTTT
>.|TRBV2|.|TRBJ2-2
CASSDTQAPPGELFF
TGTGCCAGCAGTGACACTCAGGCTCCTCCCGGGGAGCTGTTTTTT
>.|TRBV11-1|TRBD2|TRBJ2-5
CASSLRPLAGGGETQYF
TGTGCCAGCAGCTTAAGACCCCTAGCGGGAGGAGGGGAGACCCAGTACTTC
>.|TRBV7-3|.|TRBJ2-1
CASSLGGEYNEQFF
TGTGCCAGCAGCTTGGGCGGGGAATACAATGAGCAGTTCTTC
>.|TRBV19|.|TRBJ1-5
CASSIGGGHSNQPQHF
TGTGCCAGTAGTATCGGGGGGGGGCACTCCAATCAGCCCCAGCATTTT
>.|TRBV11-2|.|TRBJ2-7
CASSLGLLSYEQYF
TGTGCCAGCAGCTTAGGGTTATTGTCCTACGAGCAGTACTTC
>once|TRBV6-1|.|TRBJ2-2
CASSEAYRVGELFF
TGTGCCAGCAGTGAAGCGTACAGGGTGGGGGAGCTGTTTTTT
>once|TRBV9|.|TRBJ2-3
CASSQSQDTQYF
TGTGCCAGCAGCCAAAGTCAAGATACGCAGTATTTT
>.|TRBV7-9|TRBD2|TRBJ2-7
CASSSRGGTSGRNEQYF
TGTGCCAGCAGCTCCAGGGGGGGGACTAGCGGGAGGAACGAGCAGTACTTC
>.|TRBV18|.|TRBJ1-1
CASSQNRVRGTEAFF
TGTGCCAGCTCACAAAACAGGGTAAGAGGGACTGAAGCTTTCTTT
>.|TRBV6-5|.|TRBJ1-2
CASRGQIYGYTF
TGTGCCAGTCGCGGGCAGATCTATGGCTACACCTTC
>once|TRBV10-3|TRBD2|TRBJ2-7
CAISGSQNEQYF
TGTGCCATTAGCGGGAGTCAGAACGAGCAGTACTTC
>.|TRBV6-5|.|TRBJ2-3
CASSYSIGKRDTQYF
TGTGCCAGCAGTTACTCGATCGGGAAGAGAGATACGCAGTATTTT
>.|TRBV27|.|TRBJ2-7
CASSSSTATYEQYF
TGTGCCAGCAGTTCCTCGACAGCTACCTACGAGCAGTACTTC
>.|TRBV5-1|TRBD2|TRBJ2-1
CASSTSLAVLHNEQFF
TGCGCCAGCAGCACATCCCTAGCGGTCCTTCACAATGAGCAGTTCTTC
>.|TRBV21-1|.|TRBJ1-2
CASSKTNYGYTF
TGTGCCAGCAGCAAAACTAACTATGGCTACACCTTC
>.|TRBV6-4|.|TRBJ2-2
CASSVTRSGELFF
TGTGCCAGCAGTGTTACGAGGTCCGGGGAGCTGTTTTTT